This TCR beta chain emerged from a study of cytomegalovirus exposure and HLA in healthy donors. PCR was performed using 60 Vbeta and 13 Jbeta primers. Profiling relied on immunoSEQ multiplex PCR, and the TCRdb table lists in-frame clones only, not all of them. This sample's clone table lists over 100,000 clones. Germline V gene data show CDR1 as SGDLS and CDR2 as YYNGEE. Losses at the gene ends were 4 bases for V and 1 base for J; bases not matched to a gene: 15. This CDR3 contains 18 residues. Study findings and constraints: In a later analysis, the majority of CMV-associated beta chains seemingly showed HLA restriction. Reports described diagnosis of cytomegalovirus status by the classifier as highly specific and sensitive.

On this clone: As yet, its antigen is unknown.

Sequencing input: PBMCs. This chain connects TRBV9 to TRBJ2-7; 9 positions match TRBD2. The receptor comes from a woman in her forties in good health and CMV-seropositive. The DNA of the CDR3 is TGTGCCAGCAGCCCTCGTGGTAGCGGGAGAATCAGGTCCTACGAGCAGTACTTC. Protein sequence: CASSPRGSGRIRSYEQYF.